This T cell receptor (beta chain) was identified during a study of blood T cell repertoires in COVID-19. Looking at the study overall: Samples representing acute and convalescent COVID-19 were sourced from the United States, Italy and Spain.

Original analysis: Reference gene primer amplification gave estimated nucleated cell counts. Profiling relied on immunoSEQ multiplex PCR, and the TCRdb table lists in-frame clones only, not all of them. The V and J calls and clone size are taken from that table; D and trimming were inferred from the DNA. The sample yields fewer than 40,000 clones, roughly 85% seen once. The length of the CDR3 is 14 residues. CDR1 and CDR2 (germline): GTSNPN, SVGIG (reference sequence). V lost 0 bases to trimming and J lost 3 bases; unmatched junction nucleotides: 4. This clone showed up just once. The chain employs TRBV30 and TRBJ2-5; 7 positions agree with TRBD2. Sequencing was done on a sample of peripheral blood. This TCR came from a human donor in a cohort sampled during active COVID-19. This chain's CDR3 is CAWSVGGLEETQYF. DNA of the CDR3: TGTGCCTGGAGTGTAGGAGGACTAGAAGAGACCCAGTACTTC.